What follows are 21 T cell receptor beta chains derived from one specimen sequenced in a study of T cells after yellow fever vaccination. A single record per CDR3 protein comes from TCRdb applying MiXCR to the 5' RACE reads. The sample holds approximately 450,000 distinct CDR3 sequences; around 19% are singletons and the top ten take over 15%. The sequencing used PBMCs, collected before the yellow fever booster vaccination. Source of these receptors: a man aged 18 to 29 who received the YFV17D yellow fever vaccine.

The V gene is TRBV11-2, the J gene TRBJ2-5, with D maybe TRBD2 (5 bases). V lost 5 bases and J 4 bases, leaving 20 bases between the germline ends. CDR3 length: 16 amino acids. Germline-derived CDR1 and CDR2 are SGHAT and FQNNGV. The CDR3 loop is CASSPWATRDRETQYF. DNA for the CDR3: TGTGCCAGCAGCCCGTGGGCCACCCGGGATAGAGAGACCCAGTACTTC.

The chain uses TRBV5-4 and TRBJ2-3, with D possibly being TRBD2 (6 bases). Germline V CDR1 and CDR2: SGHNT, YYREEE (reference sequence). V lost 4 bases and J lost 0, with 12 bases in between. The CDR3 contains 15 residues. The CDR3 loop reads CASSPPGTSTDTQYF. The CDR3 region has the DNA TGTGCCAGCAGCCCTCCCGGGACTAGCACAGATACGCAGTATTTT. Looking up the rest from reference TRBV5-4 and TRBJ2-3 gives the full variable domain: ETGVTQSPTHLIKTRGQQVTLRCSSQSGHNTVSWYQQALGQGPQFIFQYYREEENGRGNFPPRFSGLQFPNYSSELNVNALELDDSALYLCASSPPGTSTDTQYFGPGTRLTVL.

This clonotype is a singleton in its sample. The chain links TRBV4-2 to TRBJ2-7, with 7 bases identical to TRBD2. CDR1 and CDR2 (germline): LGHNA, YNFKEQ. This CDR3 has 15 residues. V was pared by 0 bases and J by 1 base, with 3 bases of the junction left unmatched. CDR3 in amino acids: CASSQEASGSYEQYF. DNA of the CDR3: TGTGCCAGCAGCCAAGAGGCTAGCGGATCCTACGAGCAGTACTTC.

The sample holds a few counts of this clonotype. The chain couples TRBV5-1 to TRBJ2-3; perhaps TRBD1 as D (5 bases). V was trimmed by 2 bases and J by 5 bases, leaving 21 bases between them. Germline V lookup: CDR1 SGHRS, CDR2 YFSETQ. CDR3 size: 17 residues. The CDR3 loop is CASSLGESFVVKDTQYF. The CDR3 coding sequence is TGCGCCAGCAGCTTAGGGGAAAGTTTCGTAGTTAAAGATACGCAGTATTTT.

This clonotype has just a few counts. V gene TRBV2 combines with J gene TRBJ2-7; 7 bases map to TRBD2. Germline-derived CDR1 and CDR2 are SNHLY and FYNNEI. V shed 3 bases, J shed 5 bases, and the junction held 4 bases outside the gene matches. This CDR3 contains 13 residues. For the CDR3, the DNA is TGTGCCAGCAGTGACGCGGCGGGGGACGAGCAGTACGTC. Its translation: CASSDAAGDEQYV.

The chain has TRBV12-3 or TRBV12-4 and TRBJ2-3; D unresolved. The ends were cut back, 6 bases at V and 0 bases at J, with 10 bases in the middle. The CDR3 has 14 residues. For the CDR3, the DNA is TGTGCCAGCAGGAGGACGGAGAGCACAGATACGCAGTATTTT. This codes for CASRRTESTDTQYF.

The rearrangement joins TRBV4-2 to TRBJ2-1; D is unresolved. The CDR3 is made up of 18 amino acids. V was pared by 1 base and J by 5 bases, with 21 bases between. Germline V gene sequence: CDR1 LGHNA, CDR2 YNFKEQ. CDR3 residues: CASSQGWVSYGDHNEQFF. The DNA of the CDR3 is TGTGCCAGCAGCCAAGGGTGGGTTAGTTACGGAGATCACAATGAGCAGTTCTTC.

V gene TRBV27 combines with J gene TRBJ1-5; no firm D call. With 3 bases removed from V and 6 bases from J, the gap between germline ends came to 6 bases. The germline CDR1 and CDR2 sequences are MNHEY and SMNVEV (reference sequence). The CDR3 covers 12 residues. The CDR3 is CASSFVGQPQHF. CDR3 nucleotide sequence: TGTGCCAGCAGTTTTGTCGGTCAGCCCCAGCATTTT.

This clonotype has at least ten counts. V usage is TRBV5-4 and J usage is TRBJ2-2; the D gene is possibly TRBD2 (5 bases). The V end was cut by 2 bases, the J end by 4 bases, with 9 bases between. From germline, CDR1 is SGHNT and CDR2 YYREEE (reference sequence). The CDR3 covers 14 residues. CDR3 loop: CASSFGVSTGELFF. CDR3 DNA: TGTGCCAGCAGCTTCGGGGTATCCACCGGGGAGCTGTTTTTT.

This clonotype was seen at least ten times. The chain couples TRBV5-1 to TRBJ1-4, with a possible D match to TRBD1 (5 bases). The CDR3 is 17 amino acids. Trimming took off 0 bases at V and 3 bases at J, with 15 bases between the two ends. Germline values: CDR1 SGHRS, CDR2 YFSETQ. The CDR3 region has the DNA TGCGCCAGCAGCTTGGGGGTGTCGGGGCCACCTAATGAAAAACTGTTTTTT. Protein: CASSLGVSGPPNEKLFF.

This clonotype has a handful of counts. J is TRBJ2-4 and V is TRBV12-3 or TRBV12-4; TRBD2 is a possible D gene (6 bases). CDR3 length equals 11 residues. V was cut by 7 bases and J by 7 bases, with 8 bases left in between. The CDR3 here is CASTRGNIQYF. Here the CDR3 DNA reads TGTGCCAGCACCCGGGGGAACATTCAGTACTTC.

The chain combines TRBV3-1 with TRBJ2-3; the match to TRBD2 covers 8 bases. This CDR3 is built from 15 residues. Germline values: CDR1 LGHDT, CDR2 YNNKEL (reference sequence). The J segment lost 1 base and the V segment lost 3 bases, leaving 3 bases of the junction unmatched. CDR3 amino acids: CASSHTTSGTDTQYF. In nucleotides, the CDR3 is TGTGCCAGCAGCCATACGACTAGCGGCACAGATACGCAGTATTTT.

The rearrangement uses TRBV5-6 and TRBJ2-2, with 7 positions matching TRBD2. V lost 4 bases, J lost 4 bases, and 4 bases stayed unmatched. CDR3 length equals 14 residues. Germline lookup yields CDR1 SGHDT and CDR2 YYEEEE. CDR3 protein: CASSRGELTGELFF. As DNA, the CDR3 is TGTGCCAGCAGCCGGGGGGAACTCACCGGGGAGCTGTTTTTT.

The chain employs TRBV18 and TRBJ1-5; TRBD1 agrees at 7 bases. The CDR3 spans 15 residues. The germline CDR1 and CDR2 sequences are KGHSH and LQKENI. The V gene end was trimmed by 5 bases and the J gene end by 3 bases; junction bases not matched to a gene: 7. The CDR3 loop is CASSSVGTVNQPQHF. The CDR3 region has the DNA TGTGCCAGCTCATCCGTCGGGACAGTCAATCAGCCCCAGCATTTT.

The J gene is TRBJ2-7, the V gene TRBV9, with 10 bases lining up with TRBD2. The CDR3 consists of 14 residues. Germline V CDR1 and CDR2: SGDLS, YYNGEE. V lost 1 base and J lost 7; bases outside the gene matches: 5. The DNA for the CDR3 is TGTGCCAGCAGCGTACTAGCGGGGGATAGGGAGCAGTACTTC. This translates into CASSVLAGDREQYF.

The chain joins TRBV3-1 to TRBJ2-2, with 9 bases identical to TRBD2. The ends lost 4 bases at V and 3 bases at J; junction bases unmatched: 15. Germline CDR1 LGHDT, CDR2 YNNKEL (reference sequence). CDR3 length equals 19 residues. CDR3: CASSLRSLIGLAHTGELFF. In DNA, the CDR3 is TGTGCCAGCAGCCTAAGGAGCCTGATAGGACTAGCGCACACCGGGGAGCTGTTTTTT. Full variable domain (remainder filled in from reference TRBV3-1 and TRBJ2-2): DTAVSQTPKYLVTQMGNDKSIKCEQNLGHDTMYWYKQDSKKFLKIMFSYNNKELIINETVPNRFSPKSPDKAHLNLHINSLELGDSAVYFCASSLRSLIGLAHTGELFFGEGSRLTVL.

This clonotype was picked up a small number of times. The chain uses TRBV6-6 and TRBJ2-6; TRBD2 matches at 8 bases. The CDR3 length is 18 residues. The trim removed 6 bases at V and 0 bases at J, leaving 10 bases unmatched. CDR1 is MNHNY and CDR2 is SVGAGI in the germline V gene (reference sequence). The CDR3 sequence is CASRPPTGGPSGANVLTF. CDR3 bases: TGTGCCAGCAGACCACCCACGGGGGGGCCCTCTGGGGCCAACGTCCTGACTTTC.

This clonotype was detected ten times or more. The CDR3 protein is CAMAPSSYEQYF. DNA for the CDR3: TGTGCCATGGCGCCCAGCTCCTACGAGCAGTACTTC. V gene TRBV10-3 combines with J gene TRBJ2-7; D remains unclear. From germline, CDR1 is ENHRY and CDR2 SYGVKD. Trimming pared 9 bases from V and 0 bases from J, leaving 9 bases between. CDR3 length equals 12 residues.

This rearrangement joins TRBV6-5 to TRBJ1-6; TRBD1 aligns across 12 bases. The CDR3 is 15 amino acids. In germline, CDR1 is MNHEY, CDR2 SVGAGI. J was trimmed by 4 bases and V by 6 bases; bases with no gene match: 1. CDR3 bases: TGTGCCAGCAGGGGACAGGGGGCGTATAATTCACCCCTCCACTTT. Amino acids: CASRGQGAYNSPLHF.

This clonotype was detected only a few times. The rearrangement links TRBV6-5 to TRBJ2-3; D perhaps matches TRBD2 (5 bases). Germline lookup yields CDR1 MNHEY and CDR2 SVGAGI. V was shortened by 6 bases and J by 4 bases, with 20 bases between the two germline ends. This CDR3 region has 16 residues. CDR3 amino acids: CASSSFRTFNPDTQYF. The CDR3 nucleotides read TGTGCCAGCAGCAGCTTTCGGACTTTCAATCCAGATACGCAGTATTTT.

Remarks on this clonotype: This may be a read error, as it is one base from a much larger clone. The CDR3, as DNA: TGTGCCAGCAGTTTTGGGGAACAGCCCCAGCATTTT. Its protein is CASSFGEQPQHF. The genes are TRBV12-3 or TRBV12-4 and TRBJ1-5; D call uncertain. CDR3 length: 12 amino acids. With 3 bases removed from V and 7 bases from J, the gap between germline ends came to 7 bases.